This TCR beta chain is drawn from a study of blood T cell repertoires in COVID-19. Study summary: Sources were T cells, B-cell-depleted T cells, or PBMCs; the material itself was cDNA or gDNA.

Per the original methods: Amplification from reference gene primers served as the basis for estimated nucleated cell counts. Generated by immunoSEQ multiplex PCR, the TCRdb table keeps only in-frame clones and is missing some. The V and J calls and clone size are taken from that table; D and trimming were inferred from the DNA. The sample includes fewer than 500,000 clones, 75% to 90% of them seen just once. CDR1 and CDR2 (germline): LNHDA, SQIVND (reference sequence). CDR3 length equals 15 residues. V shed 5 bases, J shed 9 bases, and the junction held 9 bases outside the gene matches. Clinical history reported by participants formed the basis on which cohorts were assigned. Symptom resolution, clearance, or two negative PCRs marked the recovered donors of Cohort 3.

The receptor's source is a woman aged 18-29 years who had recovered from COVID-19. Sequenced sample: PBMCs or T cells enriched from blood (not recorded which). The rearrangement links TRBV19 to TRBJ2-1; the match to TRBD1 covers 11 bases. The CDR3 DNA follows: TGTGCCAGTAGTCTCCTCGGGACAGGGGGTACTGAGCAGTTCTTC. Amino acid sequence: CASSLLGTGGTEQFF.